This T cell receptor beta chain was found in a study of T cells in Graves' hyperthyroidism and ophthalmopathy. Looking at the study overall: Peripheral blood collection took place at initial diagnosis, before any treatment.

This clonotype showed up many times. Its antigen remains unidentified. Points from the study as a whole: Appearing also in blood were most of the thyroid clonotypes expanded above 0.001. Ophthalmopathy and stable hyperthyroidism were told apart by a 13 V-J model.

The diagnoses drew upon clinical symptoms, serum thyroxine and TRAb, thyroid ultrasound and orbital computed tomography. This CDR3 contains 14 residues. The V end was cut by 0 bases, the J end by 4 bases, with 7 bases between. CDR1 GTSNPN and CDR2 SVGIG come from the germline V gene (reference sequence). Template material for amplifying TCR beta CDR3 regions consisted of RNA transcripts. Researchers ran a first-round RT-PCR on the TCR CDR3 using the HTBI primer set. Via MiXCR, TCRdb re-called the multiplex PCR reads, giving one row per CDR3 protein. The table records roughly 650,000 distinct CDR3 sequences, 15% to 20% of them present only once.

The chain recombines TRBV30 with TRBJ1-6; D call uncertain. Material: blood. The source of this sequence is a woman aged 40 to 50 with Graves' ophthalmopathy. The CDR3 is CAWSVLDYNSPLHF. CDR3 in DNA: TGTGCCTGGAGTGTACTGGATTATAATTCACCCCTCCACTTT.